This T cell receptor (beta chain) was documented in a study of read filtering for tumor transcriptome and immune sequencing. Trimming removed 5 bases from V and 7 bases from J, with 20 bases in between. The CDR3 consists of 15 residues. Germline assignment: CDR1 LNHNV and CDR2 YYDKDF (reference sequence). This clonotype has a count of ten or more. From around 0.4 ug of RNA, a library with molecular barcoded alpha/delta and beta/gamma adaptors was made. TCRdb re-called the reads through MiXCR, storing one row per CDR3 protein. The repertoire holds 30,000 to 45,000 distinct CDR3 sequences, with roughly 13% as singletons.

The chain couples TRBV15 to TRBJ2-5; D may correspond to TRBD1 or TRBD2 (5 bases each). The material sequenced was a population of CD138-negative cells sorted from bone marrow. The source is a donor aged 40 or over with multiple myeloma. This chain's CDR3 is CATSWDRGPGATQYF. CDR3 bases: TGTGCCACCAGCTGGGACCGCGGACCCGGAGCGACCCAGTACTTC.